This T cell receptor beta chain was retrieved from a study of post-analysis software for immune sequencing data. Study summary: As for disease course, relapsing-remitting, secondary progressive and progressive-relapsing multiple sclerosis were all included. General observations from the study: Samples prepared in the same batch strongly co-clustered by F measure. Patients had higher frequencies than controls of about five TRBV segments, including TRBV5-6, TRBV5-1 and TRBV20-1. The study found significantly lower normalized Chao1 diversity in multiple sclerosis patients than in controls.

Comments on this clonotype: Its target is not known.

This CDR3 has 15 residues. V shed 3 bases, J shed 8 bases, and the junction held 5 bases outside the gene matches. Germline CDR1 reads SGHAT; CDR2 reads FQNNGV. Tagging with unique molecular identifiers was a feature of the TCR beta cDNA libraries. About 500,000 cDNA molecules came from around 1 to 10 million T cells. MiXCR was run by TCRdb on the PCR reads, yielding one entry per CDR3 protein. The sample includes over 700,000 distinct CDR3 sequences, less than 35% of them seen just once. Sequencing was done on a sample of blood. The V gene is TRBV11-2, the J gene TRBJ1-6; 9 nucleotides line up with TRBD1. This sequence originates from a girl between 10 and 17 years old with multiple sclerosis. DNA of the CDR3: TGTGCCAGCAGCTTGACTCGGACAGGGGATTCACCCCTCCACTTT. Translated, it gives CASSLTRTGDSPLHF.